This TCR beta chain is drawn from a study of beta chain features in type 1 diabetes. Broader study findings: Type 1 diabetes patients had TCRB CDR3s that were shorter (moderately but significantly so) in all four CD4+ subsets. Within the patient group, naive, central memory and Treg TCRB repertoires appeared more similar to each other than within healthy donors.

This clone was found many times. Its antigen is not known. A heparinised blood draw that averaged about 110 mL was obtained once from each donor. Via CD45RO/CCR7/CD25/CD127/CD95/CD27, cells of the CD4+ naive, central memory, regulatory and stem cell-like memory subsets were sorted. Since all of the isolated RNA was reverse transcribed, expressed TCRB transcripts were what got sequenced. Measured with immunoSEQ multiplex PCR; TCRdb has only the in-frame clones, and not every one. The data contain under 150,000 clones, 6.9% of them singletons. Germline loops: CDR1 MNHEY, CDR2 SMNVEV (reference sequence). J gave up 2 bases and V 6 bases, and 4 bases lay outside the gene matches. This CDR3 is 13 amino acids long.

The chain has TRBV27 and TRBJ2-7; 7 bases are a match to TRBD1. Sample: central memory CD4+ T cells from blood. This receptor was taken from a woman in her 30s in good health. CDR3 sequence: CASSRTGTYEQYF. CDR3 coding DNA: TGTGCCAGCAGCCGGACAGGCACCTACGAGCAGTACTTC.